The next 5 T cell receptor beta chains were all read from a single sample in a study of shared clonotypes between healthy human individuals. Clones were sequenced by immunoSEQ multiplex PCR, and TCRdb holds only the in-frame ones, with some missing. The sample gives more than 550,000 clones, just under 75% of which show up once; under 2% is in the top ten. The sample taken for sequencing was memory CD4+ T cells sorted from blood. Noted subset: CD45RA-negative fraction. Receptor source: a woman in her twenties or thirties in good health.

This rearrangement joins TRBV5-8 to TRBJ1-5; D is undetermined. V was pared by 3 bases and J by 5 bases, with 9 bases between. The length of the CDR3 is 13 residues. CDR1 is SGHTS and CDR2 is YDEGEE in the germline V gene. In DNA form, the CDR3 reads TGTGCCAGCAGCTCCCTTTGGGATCAGCCCCAGCATTTT. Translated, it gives CASSSLWDQPQHF. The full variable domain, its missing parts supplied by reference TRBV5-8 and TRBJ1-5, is EAGVTQSPTHLIKTRGQQATLRCSPISGHTSVYWYQQALGLGLQFLLWYDEGEERNRGNFPPRFSGRQFPNYSSELNVNALELEDSALYLCASSSLWDQPQHFGDGTRLSIL.

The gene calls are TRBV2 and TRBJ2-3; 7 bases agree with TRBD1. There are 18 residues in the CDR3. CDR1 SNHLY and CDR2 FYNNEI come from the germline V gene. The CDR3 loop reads CAGVGAPREQGCTDTQYF. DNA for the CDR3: TGTGCGGGTGTCGGAGCCCCCAGGGAACAGGGGTGCACAGATACGCAGTATTTT. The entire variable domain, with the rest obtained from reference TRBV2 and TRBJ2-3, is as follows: EPEVTQTPSHQVTQMGQEVILRCVPISNHLYFYWYRQILGQKVEFLVSFYNNEISEKSEIFDDQFSVERPDGSNFTLKIRSTKLEDSAMYFCAGVGAPREQGCTDTQYFGPGTRLTVL.

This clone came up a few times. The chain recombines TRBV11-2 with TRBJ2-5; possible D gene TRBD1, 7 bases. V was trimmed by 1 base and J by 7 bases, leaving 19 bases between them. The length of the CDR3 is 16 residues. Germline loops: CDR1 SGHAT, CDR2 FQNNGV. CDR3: CASSLVRAGGPGTQYF. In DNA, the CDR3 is TGTGCCAGCAGCTTAGTTCGGGCAGGGGGGCCGGGGACCCAGTACTTC.

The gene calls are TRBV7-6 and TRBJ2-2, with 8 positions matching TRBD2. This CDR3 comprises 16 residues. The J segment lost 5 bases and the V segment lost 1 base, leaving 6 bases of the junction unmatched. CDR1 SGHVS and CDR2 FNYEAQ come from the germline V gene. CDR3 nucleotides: TGTGCCAGCAGCTTAGGGCTCCAGCGGGAGACCGGGGAGCTGTTTTTT. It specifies CASSLGLQRETGELFF.

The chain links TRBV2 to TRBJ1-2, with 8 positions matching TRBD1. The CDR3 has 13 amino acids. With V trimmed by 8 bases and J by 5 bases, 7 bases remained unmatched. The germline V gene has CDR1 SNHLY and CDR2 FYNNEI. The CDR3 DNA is TGTGCCAGCGCCCAGGGGGCAGGATATGGCTACACCTTC. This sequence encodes CASAQGAGYGYTF.